A selection of T cell receptor beta chains follows, all from one sample in a study of blood T cell repertoires in COVID-19. TCRdb's table, derived via immunoSEQ multiplex PCR, lists solely in-frame clones and lacks some. The sample carries around 260,000 clones, roughly 88% recorded once. Sequencing was performed on peripheral blood. Every receptor here comes from a woman aged 70 to 79 with COVID-19, enrolled during active disease. Each CDR3 is given with its conserved first and last residue. The D gene is left open where the match is weak.

>TRBV6-5|NA
CASSPTGFNGYTF
>TRBV7-2|NA
CASCPDYTNTDTQYF
>TRBV4-2|NA
CASSFYGEQYF
>TRBV5-1|NA
CASSLRGQETQYF
>TRBV29-1|NA
CSVDGGYGDTEAFF
>TRBV5-4|TRBD2
CASSLATGGPSYEQYF
>TRBV7-3|NA
CASSSQGSPETQYF
>TRBV7-8|TRBD1
CASSLAGTAGNTIYF
>TRBV11-3|NA
CASSLVMNTGELFF
>TRBV7-9|TRBD1
CASTGTGVSTEAFF
>TRBV29-1|NA
CSVSSGPSTDTQYF
>TRBV6-2/TRBV6-3|TRBD1
CASSRQGGGTEAFF
>TRBV6-5|TRBD1
CASSSDRGGTEAFF
>TRBV27|TRBD2
CASSPLGVAGTDSYNEQFF
>TRBV3-1/TRBV3-2|TRBD2
CASSQIGTSGRGGYNEQFF
>TRBV30|NA
CAWSKTGLNTEAFF